A single sample gave rise to the 5 T cell receptor beta chains below, sequenced in a study of blood T cell repertoires in COVID-19. Sequenced by immunoSEQ multiplex PCR; TCRdb stores in-frame clones only, minus some. The sample consists of about 160,000 clones, approximately 91% of them appearing once. Input material: peripheral blood. Receptors were obtained from a man aged 18 to 29 with acute or convalescent COVID-19.

The rearrangement joins TRBV7-9 to TRBJ1-1, with a weak D call TRBD1 (6 bases). The length of the CDR3 is 14 residues. Germline-derived CDR1 and CDR2 are SEHNR and FQNEAQ (reference sequence). With 1 base removed from V and 8 bases from J, the gap between germline ends came to 14 bases. The CDR3 bases are TGTGCCAGCAGCTTAGGGGCAGGACAGCCAGAAGCTTTCTTT. As protein: CASSLGAGQPEAFF.

V gene TRBV7-2 combines with J gene TRBJ1-2; TRBD1 might be the D (6 bases). The V gene's germline CDR1 is SGHTA and CDR2 FQGNSA. CDR3 length equals 15 residues. V lost 5 bases to trimming and J lost 0 bases, with 13 bases between them. This chain's CDR3 is CASSPQGLANYGYTF. CDR3 coding DNA: TGTGCCAGCAGCCCACAGGGCTTAGCTAACTATGGCTACACCTTC. The full variable domain, rest sourced from reference TRBV7-2 and TRBJ1-2, is GAGVSQSPSNKVTEKGKDVELRCDPISGHTALYWYRQSLGQGLEFLIYFQGNSAPDKSGLPSDRFSAERTGGSVSTLTIQRTQQEDSAVYLCASSPQGLANYGYTFGSGTRLTVV.

This rearrangement joins TRBV6-2 or TRBV6-3 to TRBJ2-2; D call uncertain. The V and J ends lost 0 bases and 4 bases respectively, with 3 bases between them. The germline gives CDR1 MNHEY, CDR2 SVGEGT. The CDR3 covers 13 residues. The DNA of the CDR3 is TGTGCCAGCAGTTACTCCGGCACCGGGGAGCTGTTTTTT. Protein product: CASSYSGTGELFF.

This chain connects TRBV3-1 (or the pseudogene TRBV3-2) to TRBJ1-1; weak D call: TRBD1 (6 bases). The V end was cut by 4 bases, the J end by 9 bases, with 21 bases between. CDR1 and CDR2 from the germline V gene are LGHDT and YNNKEL (reference sequence). CDR3 length: 15 amino acids. Here the CDR3 reads CASSRQGWGSEKAFF. CDR3 nucleotide sequence: TGTGCCAGCAGCCGCCAGGGGTGGGGGTCGGAAAAAGCTTTCTTT.

The rearrangement uses TRBV18 and TRBJ2-7; TRBD1 matches at 7 bases. Germline V lookup: CDR1 KGHSH, CDR2 LQKENI. The CDR3 runs to 14 residues. J lost 2 bases, V lost 3 bases, and 4 bases had no gene match. This CDR3 is CASSPGQETYEQYF. CDR3 DNA sequence: TGTGCCAGCTCACCCGGACAGGAGACCTACGAGCAGTACTTC.